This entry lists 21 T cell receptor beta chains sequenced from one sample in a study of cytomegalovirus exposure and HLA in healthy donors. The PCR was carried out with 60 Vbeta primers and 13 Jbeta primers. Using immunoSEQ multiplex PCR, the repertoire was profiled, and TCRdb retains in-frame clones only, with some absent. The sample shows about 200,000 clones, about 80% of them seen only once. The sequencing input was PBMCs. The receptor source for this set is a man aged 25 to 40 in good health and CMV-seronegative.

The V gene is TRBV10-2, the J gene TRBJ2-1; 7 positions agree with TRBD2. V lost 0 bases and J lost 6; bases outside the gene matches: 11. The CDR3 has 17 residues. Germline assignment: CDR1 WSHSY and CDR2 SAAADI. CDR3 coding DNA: TGCGCCAGCAGTGAGTCGATGGTGCTAGCGGCCCTCAATGAGCAGTTCTTC. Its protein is CASSESMVLAALNEQFF.

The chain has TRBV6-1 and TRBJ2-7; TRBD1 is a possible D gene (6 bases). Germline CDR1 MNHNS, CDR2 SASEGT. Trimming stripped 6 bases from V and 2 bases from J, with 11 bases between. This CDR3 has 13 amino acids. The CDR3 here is CASRETGTYEQYF. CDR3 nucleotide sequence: TGTGCCAGCAGGGAGACAGGAACCTACGAGCAGTACTTC.

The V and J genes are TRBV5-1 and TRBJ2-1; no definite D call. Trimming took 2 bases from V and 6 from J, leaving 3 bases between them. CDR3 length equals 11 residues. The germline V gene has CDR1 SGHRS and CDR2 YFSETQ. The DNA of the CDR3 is TGCGCCAGCAGCTTTAGCAATGAGCAGTTCTTC. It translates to CASSFSNEQFF. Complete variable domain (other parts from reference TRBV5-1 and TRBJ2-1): KAGVTQTPRYLIKTRGQQVTLSCSPISGHRSVSWYQQTPGQGLQFLFEYFSETQRNKGNFPGRFSGRQFSNSRSEMNVSTLELGDSALYLCASSFSNEQFFGPGTRLTVL.

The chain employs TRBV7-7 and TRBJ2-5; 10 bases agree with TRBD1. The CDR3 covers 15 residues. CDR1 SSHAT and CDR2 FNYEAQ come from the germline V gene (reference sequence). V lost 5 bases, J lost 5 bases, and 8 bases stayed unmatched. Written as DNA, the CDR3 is TGTGCCAGCAGCAGAGACAGGGGGCCGGGGGAGACCCAGTACTTC. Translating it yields CASSRDRGPGETQYF.

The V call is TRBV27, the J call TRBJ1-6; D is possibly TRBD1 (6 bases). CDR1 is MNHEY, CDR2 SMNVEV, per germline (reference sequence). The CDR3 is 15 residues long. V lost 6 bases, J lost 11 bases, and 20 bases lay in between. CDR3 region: CASSHEGGEETPLHF. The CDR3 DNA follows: TGTGCCAGCAGCCATGAGGGGGGGGAAGAAACACCCCTCCACTTT.

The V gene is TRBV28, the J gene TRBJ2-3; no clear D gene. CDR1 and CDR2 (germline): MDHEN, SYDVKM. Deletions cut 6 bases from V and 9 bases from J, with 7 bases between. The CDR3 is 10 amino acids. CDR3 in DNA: TGTGCCAGCAGCGAAAGCACGCAGTATTTT. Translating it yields CASSESTQYF.

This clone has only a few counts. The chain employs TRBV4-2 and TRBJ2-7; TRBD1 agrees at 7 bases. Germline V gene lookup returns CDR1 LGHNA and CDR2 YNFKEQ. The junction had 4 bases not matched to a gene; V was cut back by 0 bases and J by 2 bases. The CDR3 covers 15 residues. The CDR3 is CASSQELQGTYEQYF. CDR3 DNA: TGTGCCAGCAGCCAAGAACTACAGGGGACCTACGAGCAGTACTTC.

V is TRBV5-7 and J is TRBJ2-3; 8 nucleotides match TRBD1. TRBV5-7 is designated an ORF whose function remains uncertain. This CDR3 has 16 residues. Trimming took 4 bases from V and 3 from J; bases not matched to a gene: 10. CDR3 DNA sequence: TGTGCCAGCAGCGCCCCGGGACAGGTCCCTACAGATACGCAGTATTTT. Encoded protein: CASSAPGQVPTDTQYF.

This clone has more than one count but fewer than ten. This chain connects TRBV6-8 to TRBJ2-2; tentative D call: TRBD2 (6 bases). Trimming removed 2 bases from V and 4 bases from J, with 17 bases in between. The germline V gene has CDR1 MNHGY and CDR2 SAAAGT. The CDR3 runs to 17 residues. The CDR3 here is CASSYRLGFESTGELFF. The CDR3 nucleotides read TGTGCCAGCAGTTACCGACTAGGGTTCGAGAGCACCGGGGAGCTGTTTTTT.

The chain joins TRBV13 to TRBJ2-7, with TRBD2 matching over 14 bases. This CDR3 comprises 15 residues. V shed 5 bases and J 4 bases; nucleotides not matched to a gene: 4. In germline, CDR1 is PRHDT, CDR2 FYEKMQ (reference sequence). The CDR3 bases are TGTGCCAGCAGCGTCGGGACTAGCGGGAGTTACGAGCAGTACTTC. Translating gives CASSVGTSGSYEQYF.

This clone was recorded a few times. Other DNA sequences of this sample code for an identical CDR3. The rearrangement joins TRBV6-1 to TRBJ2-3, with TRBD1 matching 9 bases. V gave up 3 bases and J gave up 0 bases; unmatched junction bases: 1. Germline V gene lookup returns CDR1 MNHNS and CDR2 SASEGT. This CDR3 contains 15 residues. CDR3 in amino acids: CASSEDRGSTDTQYF. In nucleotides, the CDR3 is TGTGCCAGCAGTGAGGACAGGGGAAGCACAGATACGCAGTATTTT.

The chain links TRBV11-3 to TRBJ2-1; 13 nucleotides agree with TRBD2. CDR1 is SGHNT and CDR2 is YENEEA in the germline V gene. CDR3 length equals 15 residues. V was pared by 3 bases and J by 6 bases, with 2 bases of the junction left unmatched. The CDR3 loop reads CASSFRLAGGNEQFF. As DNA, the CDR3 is TGTGCCAGCAGCTTTCGACTAGCGGGAGGCAATGAGCAGTTCTTC.

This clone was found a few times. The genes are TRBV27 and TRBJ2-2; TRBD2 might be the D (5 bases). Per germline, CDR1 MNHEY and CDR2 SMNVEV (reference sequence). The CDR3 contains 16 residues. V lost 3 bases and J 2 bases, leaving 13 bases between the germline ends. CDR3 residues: CASSLSRRANTGELFF. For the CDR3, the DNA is TGTGCCAGCAGTTTGTCACGGCGGGCAAACACCGGGGAGCTGTTTTTT.

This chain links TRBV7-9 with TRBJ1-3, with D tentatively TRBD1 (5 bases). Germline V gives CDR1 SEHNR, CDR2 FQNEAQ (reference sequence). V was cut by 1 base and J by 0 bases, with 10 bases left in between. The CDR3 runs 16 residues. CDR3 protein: CASSLDQGISGNTIYF. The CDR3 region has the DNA TGTGCCAGCAGCTTAGATCAGGGAATCTCTGGAAACACCATATATTTT.

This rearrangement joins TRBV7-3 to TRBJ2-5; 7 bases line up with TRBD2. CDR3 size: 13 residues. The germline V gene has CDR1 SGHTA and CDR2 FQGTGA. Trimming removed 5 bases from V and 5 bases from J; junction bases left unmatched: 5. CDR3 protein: CASSATSSETQYF. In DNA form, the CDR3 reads TGTGCCAGCAGCGCGACTAGCTCGGAGACCCAGTACTTC.

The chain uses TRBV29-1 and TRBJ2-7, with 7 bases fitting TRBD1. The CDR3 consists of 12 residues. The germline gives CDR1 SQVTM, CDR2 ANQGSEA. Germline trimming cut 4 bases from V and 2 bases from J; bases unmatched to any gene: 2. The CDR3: CSVGGTAYEQYF. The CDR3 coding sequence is TGCAGCGTTGGGGGGACAGCCTACGAGCAGTACTTC.

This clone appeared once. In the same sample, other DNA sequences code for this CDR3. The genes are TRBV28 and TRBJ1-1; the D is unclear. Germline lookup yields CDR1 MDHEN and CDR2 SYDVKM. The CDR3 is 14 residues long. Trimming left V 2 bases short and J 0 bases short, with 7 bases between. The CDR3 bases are TGTGCCAGCAGTTTAACGGGTCTGAACACTGAAGCTTTCTTT. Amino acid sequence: CASSLTGLNTEAFF. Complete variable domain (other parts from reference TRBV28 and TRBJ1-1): DVKVTQSSRYLVKRTGEKVFLECVQDMDHENMFWYRQDPGLGLRLIYFSYDVKMKEKGDIPEGYSVSREKKERFSLILESASTNQTSMYLCASSLTGLNTEAFFGQGTRLTVV.

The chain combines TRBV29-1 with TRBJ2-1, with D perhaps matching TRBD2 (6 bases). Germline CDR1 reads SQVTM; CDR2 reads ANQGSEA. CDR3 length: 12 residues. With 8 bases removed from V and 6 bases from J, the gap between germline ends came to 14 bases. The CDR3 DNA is TGCAGCTCTACGCAGGGAGGCAATGAGCAGTTCTTC. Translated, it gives CSSTQGGNEQFF.

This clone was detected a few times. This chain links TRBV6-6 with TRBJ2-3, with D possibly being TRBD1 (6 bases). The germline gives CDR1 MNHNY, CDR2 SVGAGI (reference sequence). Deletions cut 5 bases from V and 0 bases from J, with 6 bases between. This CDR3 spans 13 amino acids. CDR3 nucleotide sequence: TGTGCCAGCAGTGGACAGAGCACAGATACGCAGTATTTT. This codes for CASSGQSTDTQYF.

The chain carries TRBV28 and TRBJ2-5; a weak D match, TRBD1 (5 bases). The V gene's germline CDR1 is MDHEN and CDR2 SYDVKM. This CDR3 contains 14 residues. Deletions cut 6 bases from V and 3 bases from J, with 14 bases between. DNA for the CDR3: TGTGCCAGCAGCCCGCCGGCCAGGGAAGAGACCCAGTACTTC. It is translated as CASSPPAREETQYF.

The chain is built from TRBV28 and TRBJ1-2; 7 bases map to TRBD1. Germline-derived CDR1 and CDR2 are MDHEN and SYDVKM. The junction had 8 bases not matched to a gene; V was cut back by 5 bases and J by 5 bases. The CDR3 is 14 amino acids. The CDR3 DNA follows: TGTGCCAGCAGTCTCCCCGGGACAGTTTATGGCTACACCTTC. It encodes CASSLPGTVYGYTF.